This T cell receptor (beta chain) originates from a study of T cell responses to AZD1222 COVID-19 vaccine. Findings of the study overall: Baseline antibody screening turned up just six seropositive AZD1222 recipients. Compared with day 0, the breadth and depth of the Spike-specific TCR repertoire rose significantly after two doses of AZD1222. At 160-218 and 743-854, vaccine-associated CD4 TCRs were dominant, and they spanned spike.

TCRdb's table, derived via immunoSEQ multiplex PCR, lists solely in-frame clones and lacks some. Among about 160,000 clones listed, approximately 88% were seen once. The count of this clone is one. The antigen is not known. The germline V gene has CDR1 MNHEY and CDR2 SVGEGT. The V end was cut by 5 bases, the J end by 7 bases, with 14 bases between. This CDR3 is built from 14 residues. This receptor was identified in an adult who received the AZD1222 COVID-19 vaccine. This specimen was peripheral blood, taken 28 days after the second AZD1222 dose. This chain connects TRBV6-2 or TRBV6-3 to TRBJ2-2; a possible D gene is TRBD2 (5 bases). The CDR3 spells CASSLRLRDGELFF. The DNA for the CDR3 is TGTGCCAGCAGTCTTCGACTACGGGACGGGGAGCTGTTTTTT.